Following are 21 T cell receptor beta chains from one sample sequenced in a study of blood T cell repertoires in COVID-19. Generated by immunoSEQ multiplex PCR, the TCRdb table keeps only in-frame clones and is missing some. The sample holds about 180,000 clones; roughly 81% are singletons and the top ten take less than 6.5%. Sequencing was performed on peripheral blood. The source of these receptors is a woman in her fifties or sixties with COVID-19, enrolled during active disease.

The chain employs TRBV19 and TRBJ2-2; no reliable D call. This CDR3 has 14 residues. Germline V gives CDR1 LNHDA, CDR2 SQIVND (reference sequence). Between the trimmed V and J ends, which lost 7 bases and 5 bases, there was a span of 14 bases. In nucleotides, the CDR3 is TGTGCCAGTATCAAGGCAGGTCCTACCGGGGAGCTGTTTTTT. This encodes CASIKAGPTGELFF.

The table lists this clone with a few counts. This rearrangement joins TRBV7-6 to TRBJ1-3; D unresolved. With 5 bases removed from V and 3 bases from J, the gap between germline ends came to 11 bases. This CDR3 contains 14 residues. Germline CDR1 is SGHVS and CDR2 is FNYEAQ. CDR3 protein: CASSRGGFGNTIYF. Written as DNA, the CDR3 is TGTGCCAGCAGCCGTGGAGGTTTTGGAAACACCATATATTTT. Combining the CDR3 with reference TRBV7-6 and TRBJ1-3 gives the whole variable domain GAGVSQSPRYKVTKRGQDVALRCDPISGHVSLYWYRQALGQGPEFLTYFNYEAQQDKSGLPNDRFSAERPEGSISTLTIQRTEQRDSAMYRCASSRGGFGNTIYFGEGSWLTVV.

The chain is built from TRBV7-9 and TRBJ1-5, with D tentatively TRBD1 (5 bases). Deletions cut 5 bases from V and 5 bases from J, with 22 bases between. The CDR3 sequence is 17 residues long. CDR1 SEHNR and CDR2 FQNEAQ come from the germline V gene (reference sequence). CDR3 residues: CASSTTEGRGGDQPQHF. For the CDR3, the DNA is TGTGCCAGCAGCACCACGGAGGGGCGCGGCGGAGATCAGCCCCAGCATTTT.

DNA for the CDR3: TGTGCCTGGAGGAACCAGGGGAATCAATCACCCCTCCACTTT. Its translation is CAWRNQGNQSPLHF. This chain joins TRBV30 and TRBJ1-6; TRBD1 is a possible D gene (6 bases). Per the germline V gene, CDR1 is GTSNPN and CDR2 is SVGIG (reference sequence). V lost 3 bases and J lost 10, with 16 bases in between. The CDR3 has 14 amino acids.

V gene TRBV28 combines with J gene TRBJ2-6, with 10 positions matching TRBD2. The CDR3 is 17 amino acids. The junction had 8 bases not matched to a gene; V was cut back by 8 bases and J by 1 base. Germline V CDR1 and CDR2: MDHEN, SYDVKM. The CDR3 coding sequence is TGTGCCAGCGAAGGAAGCGGGGGGGCTTCTGGGGCCAACGTCCTGACTTTC. It codes for CASEGSGGASGANVLTF.

In nucleotides, the CDR3 is TGTGCCAGCAGCTCTTCAGGGGGTGCCCTCGGGGGTGAAGCTTTCTTT. It translates to CASSSSGGALGGEAFF. The gene calls are TRBV7-6 and TRBJ1-1; 7 nucleotides agree with TRBD1. Trimming took 4 bases from V and 7 from J; bases not matched to a gene: 15. This CDR3 contains 16 residues. Germline V gene sequence: CDR1 SGHVS, CDR2 FNYEAQ.

The chain uses TRBV10-3 and TRBJ1-5; TRBD1 might be the D (5 bases). Germline assignment: CDR1 ENHRY and CDR2 SYGVKD. The CDR3 is 15 amino acids. Trimming left V 4 bases short and J 1 base short, with 11 bases between. The CDR3, as DNA: TGTGCCATCAGTGGAGGACATACGAGCAATCAGCCCCAGCATTTT. This codes for CAISGGHTSNQPQHF.

CDR3 protein: CATKGDRSFTDTQYF. In DNA form, the CDR3 reads TGTGCCACTAAAGGGGACAGGAGTTTCACAGATACGCAGTATTTT. The chain links TRBV15 to TRBJ2-3; 8 nucleotides align to TRBD1. The CDR3 sequence is 15 residues long. V lost 9 bases to trimming and J lost 2 bases; unmatched junction nucleotides: 10. In germline, CDR1 is LNHNV, CDR2 YYDKDF (reference sequence).

The CDR3 region has the DNA TGTGCCAGCAGTGACCGGCAGGGAGGGACCCAGTACTTC. Protein: CASSDRQGGTQYF. V gene TRBV2 combines with J gene TRBJ2-5; a weak D match, TRBD2 (6 bases). V dropped 3 bases and J dropped 7 bases, with 12 bases sitting between them. This CDR3 region has 13 residues. CDR1 SNHLY and CDR2 FYNNEI come from the germline V gene.

This clone showed up just a few times. The V gene is TRBV6-2 or TRBV6-3, the J gene TRBJ1-5; maybe TRBD1 (5 bases). The germline CDR1 and CDR2 sequences are MNHEY and SVGEGT. V dropped 5 bases and J dropped 0 bases, with 11 bases sitting between them. CDR3 length: 15 amino acids. CDR3 in amino acids: CASSTGEHSNQPQHF. As DNA, the CDR3 is TGTGCCAGCAGTACGGGGGAACATAGCAATCAGCCCCAGCATTTT.

The CDR3 loop reads CASRRGTENTEAFF. CDR3 sequence (DNA): TGTGCCAGCAGACGTGGGACAGAGAACACTGAAGCTTTCTTT. This chain uses TRBV2 with TRBJ1-1, with 7 bases aligning to TRBD1. The V and J ends lost 6 bases and 1 base, in that order; junction bases with no gene match: 5. CDR1 and CDR2 from the germline V gene are SNHLY and FYNNEI. CDR3 length equals 14 residues.

The chain couples TRBV4-2 to TRBJ2-6; 9 bases are a match to TRBD1. Germline assignment: CDR1 LGHNA and CDR2 YNFKEQ. CDR3 length: 20 residues. Trimming at V came to 4 bases and at J to 3 bases, leaving 16 bases not matched to a gene. The CDR3 protein is CASSLADVGQGSFGANVLTF. The CDR3 DNA sequence: TGTGCCAGCAGCCTTGCAGACGTTGGACAGGGGAGCTTTGGGGCCAACGTCCTGACTTTC.

The genes are TRBV6-2 or TRBV6-3 and TRBJ2-7; 9 positions agree with TRBD1. Trimming removed 6 bases from V and 6 bases from J; junction bases left unmatched: 12. The V gene's germline CDR1 is MNHEY and CDR2 SVGEGT. The CDR3 sequence is 15 residues long. The CDR3 region has the DNA TGTGCCAGCAGCCGGACCGGGACAGGGCCTCGCGAGCAGTACTTC. Its protein is CASSRTGTGPREQYF.

V gene TRBV29-1 combines with J gene TRBJ2-1; 7 bases line up with TRBD2. The CDR3 length is 15 residues. V dropped 5 bases and J dropped 0; count of bases not matched to a gene: 7. CDR1 and CDR2 from the germline V gene are SQVTM and ANQGSEA. The CDR3 region is CSVSTRGSSYNEQFF. The CDR3 nucleotides read TGCAGCGTTTCGACGCGGGGGAGCTCCTACAATGAGCAGTTCTTC.

This chain connects TRBV3-1 (or the pseudogene TRBV3-2) to TRBJ1-2, with D possibly matching TRBD1 (5 bases). Germline V gives CDR1 LGHDT, CDR2 YNNKEL (reference sequence). The CDR3 spans 18 residues. V shed 3 bases and J shed 4 bases, with 24 bases lying between them. This CDR3 reads CASSHADVGGREGYGYTF. The DNA for the CDR3 is TGTGCCAGCAGCCACGCCGATGTAGGTGGCAGGGAGGGCTATGGCTACACCTTC.

This chain connects TRBV5-1 to TRBJ1-3; the match to TRBD1 covers 10 bases. CDR1 and CDR2 from the germline V gene are SGHRS and YFSETQ. V trimming: 4 bases; J trimming: 3 bases; junction bases outside the gene matches: 7. The CDR3 length is 16 residues. The CDR3 nucleotides read TGCGCCAGCAGCCCCGGGACAGGGGAGCATGGAAACACCATATATTTT. Translation: CASSPGTGEHGNTIYF.

DNA for the CDR3: TGTGCCAGCAGGCAGGGGTACACCGGGGAGCTGTTTTTT. As protein: CASRQGYTGELFF. The rearrangement joins TRBV28 to TRBJ2-2; D might be TRBD1 (6 bases). V was clipped by 6 bases and J by 3 bases, with 8 bases between them. The CDR3 length is 13 residues. Germline assignment: CDR1 MDHEN and CDR2 SYDVKM.

V usage is TRBV18 and J usage is TRBJ1-6; D may be TRBD1 (5 bases). The CDR3 has 15 amino acids. Deletions cut 3 bases from V and 0 bases from J, with 6 bases between. The germline V gene encodes CDR1 KGHSH and CDR2 LQKENI. In DNA form, the CDR3 reads TGTGCCAGCTCACCCGACAGCTCCTATAATTCACCCCTCCACTTT. Protein product: CASSPDSSYNSPLHF.

The chain employs TRBV9 and TRBJ2-2; 7 bases map to TRBD2. CDR1 is SGDLS and CDR2 is YYNGEE in the germline V gene. CDR3 size: 16 residues. Unmatched junction bases numbered 6, after V lost 3 bases and J lost 1 base. In DNA, the CDR3 is TGTGCCAGCAGCGCCGCGCCTAGCGGGAACACCGGGGAGCTGTTTTTT. It translates to CASSAAPSGNTGELFF.

V and J are TRBV24-1 and TRBJ2-2; 8 nucleotides match TRBD1. V lost 6 bases and J lost 5; bases outside the gene matches: 7. CDR1 and CDR2 from the germline V gene are KGHDR and SFDVKD. The CDR3 covers 15 residues. CDR3 nucleotide sequence: TGTGCCACCAGTAGGACAGGGATGTGGACCGGGGAGCTGTTTTTT. As protein: CATSRTGMWTGELFF.

The chain uses TRBV5-1 and TRBJ2-5, with TRBD2 matching 7 bases. CDR1 is SGHRS, CDR2 YFSETQ, per germline. The CDR3 loop spans 16 amino acids. The V and J ends lost 1 base and 1 base, in that order; junction bases with no gene match: 7. CDR3 region: CASSLRASGTQETQYF. The DNA for the CDR3 is TGCGCCAGCAGCTTGAGGGCTAGCGGTACCCAAGAGACCCAGTACTTC.